These 2 T cell receptor beta chains share one sample of origin, sequenced in a study of vaccination effects on CD4 cells after COVID-19. The method was immunoSEQ multiplex PCR; TCRdb's version includes in-frame clones alone and lacks a portion of them. The sample yields under 45,000 clones, more than 65% seen once. These receptors are not linked to any known antigen. Viral peptide pools were used in the ViraFEST assay to expand antigen-specific CD4+ T cells, and sequencing came afterward. The culture ran for approximately 9 days before CD4+ T cells were isolated. Nucleocapsid antibodies were negative in the vaccine recipients, who had never had SARS-CoV-2 infection. The sample here was CD4+ T cells from PBMCs cultured with HCoV-NL63 spike peptides, taken before COVID-19 vaccination. The receptors come from a human donor who received a COVID-19 vaccine.

This clone was recorded only once. The chain has TRBV14 and TRBJ2-3; the D gene is possibly TRBD1 (5 bases). CDR1 SGHDN and CDR2 FVKESK come from the germline V gene. The V end lost 5 bases, the J end lost 6 bases, and 18 bases lay between the germline ends. The CDR3 consists of 15 residues. Here the CDR3 reads CASSALAQARDTQYF. The DNA for the CDR3 is TGTGCCAGCAGCGCCCTCGCACAGGCTCGGGATACGCAGTATTTT.

This chain joins TRBV19 and TRBJ1-1, with D unresolved. Deletions cut 1 base from V and 3 bases from J, with 9 bases between. This CDR3 contains 14 residues. Germline V gives CDR1 LNHDA, CDR2 SQIVND (reference sequence). The CDR3 loop reads CASSIALGDTEAFF. CDR3 in DNA: TGTGCCAGTAGTATAGCCCTCGGAGACACTGAAGCTTTCTTT.